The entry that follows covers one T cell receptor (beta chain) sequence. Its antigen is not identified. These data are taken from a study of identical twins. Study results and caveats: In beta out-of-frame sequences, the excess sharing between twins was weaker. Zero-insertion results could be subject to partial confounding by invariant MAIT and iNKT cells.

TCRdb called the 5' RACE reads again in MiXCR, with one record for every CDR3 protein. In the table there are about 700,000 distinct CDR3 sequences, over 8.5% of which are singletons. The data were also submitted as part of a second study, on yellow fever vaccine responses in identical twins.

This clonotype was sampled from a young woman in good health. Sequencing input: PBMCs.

The chain's CDR3 is CASSGDKYGYTF. CDR3 DNA: TGTGCCAGCAGTGGGGACAAGTATGGCTACACCTTC. V is TRBV6-5 and J is TRBJ1-2; a possible D gene is TRBD1 (6 bases). The CDR3 is made up of 12 amino acids. V lost 5 bases, J lost 5 bases, and 9 bases lay in between. CDR1 and CDR2 (germline): MNHEY, SVGAGI.